The TCR beta chain described here comes from a study of technical replicates of blood from a handful of donors. V dropped 4 bases and J dropped 4 bases, with 16 bases sitting between them. The CDR3 runs 14 residues. From germline, CDR1 is SQVTM and CDR2 ANQGSEA. Only in-frame clones appear in the TCRdb table, and some are missing; sequencing was by immunoSEQ multiplex PCR. The table records about 59,000 clones, more than 95% of them present only once. Sequencing was performed on T cells isolated from PBMCs. This receptor was identified in a human donor in good health. The chain carries TRBV29-1 and TRBJ1-2, with D possibly being TRBD1 (5 bases). Here the CDR3 reads CSVVAGRKGYGYTF. The CDR3 coding sequence is TGCAGCGTTGTGGCAGGGCGTAAGGGCTATGGCTACACCTTC.